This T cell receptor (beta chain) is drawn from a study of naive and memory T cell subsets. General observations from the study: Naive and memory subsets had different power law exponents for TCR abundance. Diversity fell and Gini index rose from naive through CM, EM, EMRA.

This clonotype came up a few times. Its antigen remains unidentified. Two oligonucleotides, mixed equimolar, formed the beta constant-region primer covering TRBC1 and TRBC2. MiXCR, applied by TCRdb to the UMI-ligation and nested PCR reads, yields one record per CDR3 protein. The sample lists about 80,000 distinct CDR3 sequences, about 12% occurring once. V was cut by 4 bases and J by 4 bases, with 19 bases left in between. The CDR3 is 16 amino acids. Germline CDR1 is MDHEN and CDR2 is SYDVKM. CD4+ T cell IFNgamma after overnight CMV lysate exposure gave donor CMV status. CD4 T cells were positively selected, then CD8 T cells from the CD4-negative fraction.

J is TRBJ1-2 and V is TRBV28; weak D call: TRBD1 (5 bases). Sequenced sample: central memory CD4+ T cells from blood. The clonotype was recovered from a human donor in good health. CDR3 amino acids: CASSSPGTAKSYGYTF. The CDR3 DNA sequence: TGTGCCAGCAGTTCCCCCGGGACCGCTAAATCCTATGGCTACACCTTC.